This TCR beta chain was documented in a study of response to subunit inactivated influenza vaccine. Study outcomes and limitations: T cells newly recruited by each seasonal influenza vaccination are few, the authors suggested.

TCRdb reprocessed the RT-PCR reads via MiXCR and lists one record per CDR3 protein. The sample holds about 780,000 distinct CDR3 sequences, about 18% seen once. Losses at the gene ends were 6 bases for V and 2 bases for J; bases not matched to a gene: 5. The CDR3 totals 14 residues. This clonotype was seen a few times. What it recognizes is unknown. The chain combines TRBV12-3 or TRBV12-4 with TRBJ2-5, with 8 nucleotides matching TRBD2. The receptor's source is a man aged 45-65 years who received an inactivated influenza vaccine. The sample here was PBMCs from blood, taken roughly 5 days after vaccination. The CDR3 DNA reads TGTGCCAGCAGCAGAGGGACTAGTCAAGAGACCCAGTACTTC. Amino acid sequence: CASSRGTSQETQYF.